One sample yielded the 20 T cell receptor beta chains listed below, sequenced in a study of CD8 T cells in Susac syndrome. An input of roughly 0.45 to 1 ug of RNA was subjected to reverse transcription using random hexamers. In TCRdb, the immunoSEQ multiplex PCR reads were re-called with MiXCR into one record per CDR3 protein. The sample shows 200,000 to 250,000 distinct CDR3 sequences, 92% of them seen only once. Sequencing was carried out using CD8+ T cells from PBMCs. The receptor source for this set is a human donor with multiple sclerosis.

The chain links TRBV2 to TRBJ1-1, with 7 positions matching TRBD1. The J segment lost 0 bases and the V segment lost 3 bases, leaving 4 bases of the junction unmatched. The germline CDR1 and CDR2 sequences are SNHLY and FYNNEI. The CDR3 loop spans 15 amino acids. The CDR3 sequence: CASSERGQLNTEAFF. CDR3 nucleotides: TGTGCCAGCAGTGAGAGGGGACAGTTGAACACTGAAGCTTTCTTT.

V gene TRBV15 combines with J gene TRBJ2-1; D is undetermined. V lost 0 bases to trimming and J lost 9 bases, with 9 bases between them. The length of the CDR3 is 13 residues. Looked up from germline, CDR1 is LNHNV and CDR2 is YYDKDF (reference sequence). The DNA of the CDR3 is TGTGCCACCAGCAGAGATCGAAGGAGTGAGCAGTTCTTC. Residues: CATSRDRRSEQFF.

The rearrangement joins TRBV20-1 to TRBJ2-7; the D gene is possibly TRBD2 (5 bases). The V end was cut by 6 bases, the J end by 1 base, with 13 bases between. CDR1 and CDR2 from the germline V gene are DFQATT and SNEGSKA (reference sequence). This CDR3 is 13 amino acids long. CDR3 bases: TGCAGTGCCACCTCCCCGGGGTCCTACGAGCAGTACTTC. Its translation is CSATSPGSYEQYF.

This sequence joins TRBV6-1 and TRBJ1-1; D is uncertain. CDR3 length: 14 residues. The V end lost 6 bases, the J end lost 3 bases, and 14 bases lay between the germline ends. Germline V gene lookup returns CDR1 MNHNS and CDR2 SASEGT. The CDR3 loop is CASRSDPSDTEAFF. The CDR3 DNA follows: TGTGCCAGCAGATCCGATCCCTCGGACACTGAAGCTTTCTTT.

This rearrangement joins TRBV10-3 to TRBJ1-1, with D tentatively TRBD1 (5 bases). The CDR3 totals 15 residues. Germline CDR1 ENHRY, CDR2 SYGVKD. The ends were cut back, 11 bases at V and 3 bases at J, with 22 bases in the middle. CDR3 loop: CAASGDGTSYTEAFF. Written as DNA, the CDR3 is TGTGCCGCATCGGGTGACGGGACCTCGTACACTGAAGCTTTCTTT.

This clonotype appeared a few times. V is TRBV11-2 and J is TRBJ2-7; TRBD2 matches at 8 bases. Per the germline V gene, CDR1 is SGHAT and CDR2 is FQNNGV. The ends lost 0 bases at V and 4 bases at J; junction bases unmatched: 2. The CDR3 runs to 14 residues. Here the CDR3 reads CASSLEPGGYEQYF. The DNA for the CDR3 is TGTGCCAGCAGCTTAGAACCGGGGGGGTACGAGCAGTACTTC.

V usage is TRBV14 and J usage is TRBJ2-5; TRBD2 might be the D (6 bases). V was trimmed by 4 bases and J by 6 bases, leaving 9 bases between them. CDR3 length equals 12 residues. Germline values: CDR1 SGHDN, CDR2 FVKESK. The CDR3 loop reads CASSLGTQTQYF. CDR3 nucleotide sequence: TGTGCCAGCAGCCTTGGGACTCAGACCCAGTACTTC.

This chain uses TRBV19 with TRBJ2-7; unclear D gene. The CDR3 consists of 14 residues. CDR1 and CDR2 (germline): LNHDA, SQIVND (reference sequence). V was cut by 6 bases and J by 5 bases, with 17 bases left in between. CDR3 DNA: TGTGCCAGTAGCCCAATTTCGACTCTCGACGAGCAGTACTTC. It is translated as CASSPISTLDEQYF.

CDR3 sequence reads: CASGAGDTQYF. CDR3 coding DNA: TGTGCCAGCGGGGCAGGAGATACGCAGTATTTT. V and J are TRBV12-3 or TRBV12-4 and TRBJ2-3; D may be TRBD1 (5 bases). The CDR3 contains 11 residues. Between the trimmed V and J ends, which lost 8 bases and 5 bases, there was a span of 8 bases.

The chain carries TRBV27 and TRBJ2-2; 8 bases line up with TRBD1. The CDR3 spans 16 residues. The ends lost 3 bases at V and 2 bases at J; junction bases unmatched: 5. Germline V gene data show CDR1 as MNHEY and CDR2 as SMNVEV (reference sequence). The DNA for the CDR3 is TGTGCCAGCAGTTTCGGGACAGGCGCTAACACCGGGGAGCTGTTTTTT. Amino acids: CASSFGTGANTGELFF.

This chain connects TRBV6-1 to TRBJ2-5; TRBD2 agrees at 13 bases. After removal of 3 bases from V and 2 bases from J, the junction contained 6 bases not matched to a gene. The CDR3 length is 17 residues. Germline V gene sequence: CDR1 MNHNS, CDR2 SASEGT. The DNA of the CDR3 is TGTGCCAGCAGTGAGCGGACTAGCGGGGGATTACAAGAGACCCAGTACTTC. Translation gives CASSERTSGGLQETQYF.

The V gene is TRBV4-2, the J gene TRBJ2-3, with D unresolved. The CDR3 is 15 residues long. Trimming took off 6 bases at V and 3 bases at J, with 16 bases between the two ends. Germline lookup yields CDR1 LGHNA and CDR2 YNFKEQ. This CDR3 is CASSPLPFRTDTQYF. DNA for the CDR3: TGTGCCAGCAGTCCGCTCCCTTTCCGTACAGATACGCAGTATTTT.

V and J are TRBV19 and TRBJ1-2, with D maybe TRBD1 (5 bases). CDR3 length equals 11 residues. The V and J ends lost 8 bases and 11 bases respectively, with 15 bases between them. CDR1 and CDR2 (germline): LNHDA, SQIVND (reference sequence). CDR3 sequence: CASSPGRGYTF. CDR3 bases: TGTGCCAGTTCACCGGGGCGGGGATACACCTTC.

The chain employs TRBV7-9 and TRBJ2-7, with D hard to call. Germline V CDR1 and CDR2: SEHNR, FQNEAQ (reference sequence). The CDR3 loop spans 15 amino acids. V was pared by 5 bases and J by 3 bases, with 17 bases between. The CDR3, as DNA: TGTGCCAGCAGCCCTACCCCGACCCCAGACTACGAGCAGTACTTC. Translation gives CASSPTPTPDYEQYF.

The chain is built from TRBV6-5 and TRBJ1-6; 9 bases are a match to TRBD1. CDR1 is MNHEY and CDR2 is SVGAGI in the germline V gene. The length of the CDR3 is 19 residues. Trimming removed 2 bases from V and 0 bases from J; junction bases left unmatched: 8. Here the CDR3 reads CASSYARGTGSSYNSPLHF. CDR3 sequence (DNA): TGTGCCAGCAGTTACGCCCGCGGGACAGGGAGCTCCTATAATTCACCCCTCCACTTT.

The J gene is TRBJ1-1, the V gene TRBV27, with D possibly being TRBD1 (6 bases). The CDR3 contains 18 residues. CDR1 MNHEY and CDR2 SMNVEV come from the germline V gene (reference sequence). The V end lost 3 bases, the J end lost 3 bases, and 23 bases lay between the germline ends. CDR3 sequence: CASSFTSETGLRDTEAFF. The CDR3 nucleotides are TGTGCCAGCAGTTTCACTTCTGAAACAGGGTTGCGGGACACTGAAGCTTTCTTT.

The chain carries TRBV11-2 and TRBJ2-3; possibly TRBD2 for D (6 bases). CDR3 length: 19 residues. V lost 3 bases and J lost 0, with 22 bases in between. Germline loops: CDR1 SGHAT, CDR2 FQNNGV. The CDR3 region is CASSFAGGTFDFSTDTQYF. The CDR3 DNA reads as TGTGCCAGCAGCTTCGCCGGCGGGACCTTTGACTTCAGCACAGATACGCAGTATTTT. Full variable domain (remainder filled in from reference TRBV11-2 and TRBJ2-3): EAGVAQSPRYKIIEKRQSVAFWCNPISGHATLYWYQQILGQGPKLLIQFQNNGVVDDSQLPKDRFSAERLKGVDSTLKIQPAKLEDSAVYLCASSFAGGTFDFSTDTQYFGPGTRLTVL.

This chain connects TRBV7-9 to TRBJ1-2; TRBD1 might be the D (5 bases). The CDR3 sequence is 13 residues long. V was clipped by 5 bases and J by 7 bases, with 14 bases between them. CDR1 SEHNR and CDR2 FQNEAQ come from the germline V gene (reference sequence). The chain's CDR3 is CASSQHPRVGYTF. The CDR3 DNA is TGTGCCAGCAGCCAGCACCCCAGGGTTGGCTACACCTTC.

In this sample, this clonotype turned up once. The genes are TRBV9 and TRBJ2-6, with a tentative D call TRBD1 (6 bases). This CDR3 region has 15 residues. CDR1 and CDR2 (germline): SGDLS, YYNGEE. Trimming stripped 7 bases from V and 4 bases from J, with 15 bases between. The CDR3 coding sequence is TGTGCCAGCCAACAGGGTTTATCCGGGGCCAACGTCCTGACTTTC. Protein sequence: CASQQGLSGANVLTF.

This sequence joins TRBV4-2 and TRBJ2-5; 9 nucleotides line up with TRBD2. V lost 1 base, J lost 5 bases, and 17 bases stayed unmatched. CDR1 is LGHNA and CDR2 is YNFKEQ in the germline V gene. The CDR3 extends over 19 amino acids. The CDR3 sequence is CASSQGDARLREGLETQYF. As DNA, the CDR3 is TGTGCCAGCAGCCAAGGCGATGCCCGCTTGCGGGAGGGCCTGGAGACCCAGTACTTC.